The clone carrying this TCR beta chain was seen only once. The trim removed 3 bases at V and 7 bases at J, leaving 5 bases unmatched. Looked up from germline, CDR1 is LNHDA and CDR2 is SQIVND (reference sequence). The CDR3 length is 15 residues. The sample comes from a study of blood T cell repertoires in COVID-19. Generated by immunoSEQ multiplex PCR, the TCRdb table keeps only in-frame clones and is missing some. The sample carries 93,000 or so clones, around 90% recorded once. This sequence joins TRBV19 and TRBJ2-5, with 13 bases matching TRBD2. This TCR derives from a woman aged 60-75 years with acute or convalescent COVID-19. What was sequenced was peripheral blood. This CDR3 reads CASSIETSGRGTQYF. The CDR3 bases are TGTGCCAGTAGTATCGAAACTAGCGGGAGGGGGACCCAGTACTTC. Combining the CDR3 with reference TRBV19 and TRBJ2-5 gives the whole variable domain DGGITQSPKYLFRKEGQNVTLSCEQNLNHDAMYWYRQDPGQGLRLIYYSQIVNDFQKGDIAEGYSVSREKKESFPLTVTSAQKNPTAFYLCASSIETSGRGTQYFGPGTRLLVL.